This T cell receptor (beta chain) was identified during a study of blood T cell repertoires in COVID-19. The assay was immunoSEQ multiplex PCR, and TCRdb's table has in-frame clones only and misses some. The top ten clones hold 13% of a sample with about 200,000 clones, roughly 82% of them seen once. V lost 6 bases and J lost 6, with 9 bases in between. There are 12 residues in the CDR3. Sequencing used peripheral blood. This receptor was taken from a human donor in a cohort sampled during active COVID-19. The gene calls are TRBV12-3 or TRBV12-4 and TRBJ2-1; a possible D gene is TRBD1 (6 bases). The CDR3 DNA reads TGTGCCAGCAGGAACAGGGTCAATGAGCAGTTCTTC. Encoded protein: CASRNRVNEQFF.